The 16 T cell receptor beta chains below were found in one sample sequenced in a study of OX40 agonist ivuxolimab in advanced cancers. Sequenced by immunoSEQ multiplex PCR; TCRdb stores in-frame clones only, minus some. The sample carries about 99,000 clones, about 96% recorded once. The source was CD4+ or CD8+ T cells sorted from blood, collected in a trial of the OX40 agonist ivuxolimab. The receptor set was obtained from an adult with an advanced solid tumor such as melanoma, head and neck, liver or kidney cancer.

This chain connects TRBV28 to TRBJ2-3, with D perhaps TRBD2 (5 bases). The germline gives CDR1 MDHEN, CDR2 SYDVKM. The CDR3 length is 15 residues. V was shortened by 8 bases and J by 0 bases, with 15 bases between the two germline ends. The CDR3 bases are TGTGCCAGCGTACCCGGGCTAGCTAGCACAGATACGCAGTATTTT. Protein product: CASVPGLASTDTQYF.

The V call is TRBV6-1, the J call TRBJ2-1; a possible D gene is TRBD2 (6 bases). Germline V gene sequence: CDR1 MNHNS, CDR2 SASEGT. The CDR3 has 15 residues. Trimming pared 8 bases from V and 0 bases from J, leaving 14 bases between. The CDR3 DNA is TGTGCCAGCGAGCGACGGGGGAACTCCTACAATGAGCAGTTCTTC. It is translated as CASERRGNSYNEQFF.

CDR3 loop: CASSEGKTGAPGELFF. The DNA for the CDR3 is TGTGCCAGCAGTGAAGGGAAGACAGGGGCCCCCGGGGAGCTGTTTTTT. V gene TRBV2 combines with J gene TRBJ2-2; 8 bases match TRBD1. Germline CDR1 reads SNHLY; CDR2 reads FYNNEI. This CDR3 region has 16 residues. J lost 6 bases, V lost 1 base, and 7 bases had no gene match.

This rearrangement joins TRBV9 to TRBJ1-1; 9 positions agree with TRBD1. V gave up 4 bases and J gave up 4 bases; unmatched junction bases: 11. There are 16 residues in the CDR3. CDR1 and CDR2 (germline): SGDLS, YYNGEE. The CDR3 reads CASSPQTGGAGTEAFF. The DNA of the CDR3 is TGTGCCAGCAGCCCGCAAACAGGGGGCGCGGGCACTGAAGCTTTCTTT. Using reference TRBV9 and TRBJ1-1 for the parts outside the CDR3, the full variable domain is DSGVTQTPKHLITATGQRVTLRCSPRSGDLSVYWYQQSLDQGLQFLIQYYNGEERAKGNILERFSAQQFPDLHSELNLSSLELGDSALYFCASSPQTGGAGTEAFFGQGTRLTVV.

J is TRBJ2-1 and V is TRBV15, with a tentative D call TRBD1 (6 bases). V was cut by 4 bases and J by 1 base, with 11 bases left in between. The CDR3 contains 15 residues. Germline V gene lookup returns CDR1 LNHNV and CDR2 YYDKDF (reference sequence). CDR3 DNA: TGTGCCACCAGCACCGTGGACAGATCCTACAATGAGCAGTTCTTC. It translates to CATSTVDRSYNEQFF. The full variable domain, rest sourced from reference TRBV15 and TRBJ2-1, is DAMVIQNPRYQVTQFGKPVTLSCSQTLNHNVMYWYQQKSSQAPKLLFHYYDKDFNNEADTPDNFQSRRPNTSFCFLDIRSPGLGDTAMYLCATSTVDRSYNEQFFGPGTRLTVL.

The V and J genes are TRBV9 and TRBJ2-2, with D possibly TRBD1 on 6 matching bases. V was shortened by 0 bases and J by 4 bases, with 10 bases between the two germline ends. Germline V gene sequence: CDR1 SGDLS, CDR2 YYNGEE. The CDR3 sequence is 15 residues long. The CDR3: CASSVGTAPTGELFF. CDR3 in DNA: TGTGCCAGCAGCGTAGGGACAGCCCCCACCGGGGAGCTGTTTTTT. The whole variable domain, filled in from reference TRBV9 and TRBJ2-2, reads DSGVTQTPKHLITATGQRVTLRCSPRSGDLSVYWYQQSLDQGLQFLIQYYNGEERAKGNILERFSAQQFPDLHSELNLSSLELGDSALYFCASSVGTAPTGELFFGEGSRLTVL.

This clone appeared a single time. V usage is TRBV27 and J usage is TRBJ2-1; 13 bases agree with TRBD2. Trimming removed 7 bases from V and 7 bases from J; junction bases left unmatched: 7. This CDR3 has 15 amino acids. The germline CDR1 and CDR2 sequences are MNHEY and SMNVEV (reference sequence). CDR3 sequence: CASTELAGGLNEQFF. The CDR3 DNA sequence: TGTGCCAGCACCGAACTAGCGGGAGGGTTAAATGAGCAGTTCTTC.

This clone has just one count. The chain carries TRBV10-1 and TRBJ1-5; D unresolved. The germline V gene has CDR1 WNHNN and CDR2 SYGVQD (reference sequence). With 7 bases removed from V and 1 base from J, the gap between germline ends came to 11 bases. The CDR3 spans 14 residues. The CDR3 reads CASIPTRSNQPQHF. In DNA form, the CDR3 reads TGCGCCAGCATCCCTACCAGGAGCAATCAGCCCCAGCATTTT.

The chain carries TRBV7-8 and TRBJ2-3; D is unclear. V shed 4 bases and J shed 5 bases, with 13 bases lying between them. CDR3 length: 14 amino acids. Germline-derived CDR1 and CDR2 are SGHVS and FQNEAQ. The CDR3 DNA sequence: TGTGCCAGCAGCTCCTCGACATCGGGAGATACGCAGTATTTT. It specifies CASSSSTSGDTQYF.

This chain uses TRBV25-1 with TRBJ1-2, with unresolved D. Germline CDR1 MGHDK, CDR2 SYGVNS. The germline V and J ends were trimmed by 6 bases and 8 bases, with 16 bases remaining between them. There are 13 residues in the CDR3. In DNA, the CDR3 is TGTGCCAGCAGCGAGGACGGCCCCTGGGGCTACACCTTC. This translates into CASSEDGPWGYTF.

This rearrangement joins TRBV21-1 to TRBJ1-5. TRBV21-1 is a pseudogene locus. This CDR3 comprises 14 residues. The CDR3 sequence is CASSKKKANQPQHF. CDR3 DNA sequence: TGTGCCAGCAGCAAAAAGAAAGCTAATCAGCCCCAGCATTTT.

This sequence joins TRBV20-1 and TRBJ2-3; no clear D. V gave up 6 bases and J gave up 2 bases, with 6 bases separating them. Germline lookup yields CDR1 DFQATT and CDR2 SNEGSKA (reference sequence). This CDR3 comprises 11 residues. The DNA of the CDR3 is TGCAGTGCACGCTTCACAGATACGCAGTATTTT. It encodes CSARFTDTQYF.

This rearrangement joins TRBV2 to TRBJ2-7; no firm D call. In germline, CDR1 is SNHLY, CDR2 FYNNEI. The CDR3 runs to 16 residues. V lost 0 bases to trimming and J lost 3 bases, with 15 bases between them. Here the CDR3 reads CASSEALSKVSYEQYF. CDR3 DNA: TGTGCCAGCAGTGAAGCTCTATCGAAGGTTAGCTACGAGCAGTACTTC.

This chain uses TRBV13 with TRBJ2-3, with 10 bases lining up with TRBD2. The CDR3 length is 14 residues. CDR1 PRHDT and CDR2 FYEKMQ come from the germline V gene (reference sequence). After removal of 9 bases from V and 0 bases from J, the junction contained 3 bases not matched to a gene. The CDR3 DNA follows: TGTGCCAGTAAACTAGCGGGAAGCACAGATACGCAGTATTTT. Its translation: CASKLAGSTDTQYF.

This chain uses TRBV30 with TRBJ2-7; D possibly uses TRBD1 or TRBD2 (5 bases each). V lost 2 bases and J 1 base, leaving 12 bases between the germline ends. CDR1 and CDR2 from the germline V gene are GTSNPN and SVGIG (reference sequence). The CDR3 consists of 14 residues. Here the CDR3 DNA reads TGTGCCTGGAGTCCCGGGACCGCTTCCTACGAGCAGTACTTC. Protein sequence: CAWSPGTASYEQYF.

V usage is TRBV4-1 and J usage is TRBJ1-2; 7 bases map to TRBD1. Per the germline V gene, CDR1 is MGHRA and CDR2 is YSYEKL. The ends lost 4 bases at V and 8 bases at J; junction bases unmatched: 10. This CDR3 has 14 residues. The CDR3 region has the DNA TGCGCCAGCAGCCCAATACAGGGGAGTGAAGGCTACACCTTC. Its protein product is CASSPIQGSEGYTF.